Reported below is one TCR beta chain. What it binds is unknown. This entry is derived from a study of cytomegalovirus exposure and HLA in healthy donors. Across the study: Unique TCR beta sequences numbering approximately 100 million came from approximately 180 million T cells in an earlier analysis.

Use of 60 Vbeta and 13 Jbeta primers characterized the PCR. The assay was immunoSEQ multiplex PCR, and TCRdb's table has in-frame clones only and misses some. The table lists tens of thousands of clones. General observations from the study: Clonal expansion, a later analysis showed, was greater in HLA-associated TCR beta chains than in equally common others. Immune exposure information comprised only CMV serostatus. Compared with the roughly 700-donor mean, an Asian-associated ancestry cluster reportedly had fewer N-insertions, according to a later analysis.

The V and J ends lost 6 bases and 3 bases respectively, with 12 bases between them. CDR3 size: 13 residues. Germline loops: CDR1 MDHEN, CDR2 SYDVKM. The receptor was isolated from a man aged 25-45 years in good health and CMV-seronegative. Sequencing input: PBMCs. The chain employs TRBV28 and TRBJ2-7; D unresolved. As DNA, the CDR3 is TGTGCCAGCAGCCAAACAGATTTCTACGAGCAGTACTTC. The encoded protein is CASSQTDFYEQYF.